This T cell receptor (beta chain) is from a study of blood T cell repertoires in COVID-19. The CDR3 spans 15 residues. The germline V gene has CDR1 MNHEY and CDR2 SVGAGI. Trimming left V 6 bases short and J 2 bases short, with 16 bases between. Seattle patients were enrolled while actively infected and followed longitudinally. Using immunoSEQ multiplex PCR, the repertoire was profiled, and TCRdb retains in-frame clones only, with some absent. This sample yields 150,000 to 200,000 clones, of which more than 75% are seen a single time; around 5.9% belongs to the top ten. The sequence was obtained from a woman in her forties with COVID-19, enrolled during active disease. The gene calls are TRBV6-5 and TRBJ1-1; D may be TRBD1 (5 bases). Sequenced sample: peripheral blood. DNA for the CDR3: TGTGCCAGCAGAGACAGTACAAGGTCTAACACTGAAGCTTTCTTT. Encoded protein: CASRDSTRSNTEAFF.